A selection of T cell receptor beta chains follows, all from one sample in a study of cytomegalovirus exposure and HLA in healthy donors. Assay: immunoSEQ multiplex PCR; the TCRdb copy retains only in-frame clones and omits some. The table includes about 100,000 clones, roughly 71% detected once. Sequencing input: PBMCs. Receptors originate from a man in his forties in good health and CMV-seropositive. The CDR3 runs from the conserved cysteine through the conserved F or W. The D gene is left open where the match is weak. The size of a clone is reported for some rows only, either as once, few or many, or as a class for expanded clones.

CDR3aa: CASSPRELQGGSHTQYF; CDR3nt: TGTGCCAGCTCACCGAGGGAATTACAGGGAGGGAGCCATACGCAGTATTTT; d_gene: NA; j_gene: TRBJ2-3; v_gene: TRBV18; abundance: NA
CDR3aa: CASSVAGQGGETQYF; CDR3nt: TGTGCCAGCAGCGTAGCAGGACAGGGAGGAGAGACCCAGTACTTC; d_gene: TRBD1; j_gene: TRBJ2-5; v_gene: TRBV9; abundance: NA
CDR3aa: CASSVGQGRGDTQYF; CDR3nt: TGTGCCAGCAGCGTAGGACAGGGACGGGGAGATACGCAGTATTTT; d_gene: TRBD1; j_gene: TRBJ2-3; v_gene: TRBV9; abundance: NA
CDR3aa: CASSLVEAGNTIYF; CDR3nt: TGTGCCAGCAGCTTAGTCGAGGCTGGAAACACCATATATTTT; d_gene: NA; j_gene: TRBJ1-3; v_gene: TRBV7-9; abundance: NA
CDR3aa: CASSPPGPQGVNGYTF; CDR3nt: TGTGCCAGCAGCCCACCGGGGCCACAGGGTGTGAATGGCTACACCTTC; d_gene: NA; j_gene: TRBJ1-2; v_gene: TRBV5-4; abundance: few
CDR3aa: CATGTLTGRNIQYF; CDR3nt: TGTGCCACCGGCACCCTGACAGGAAGAAACATTCAGTACTTC; d_gene: NA; j_gene: TRBJ2-4; v_gene: TRBV10-3; abundance: NA
CDR3aa: CASRLYSNQPQHF; CDR3nt: TGTGCCAGTAGGCTCTATAGCAATCAGCCCCAGCATTTT; d_gene: NA; j_gene: TRBJ1-5; v_gene: TRBV19; abundance: NA
CDR3aa: CASSPGGTDKASGYTF; CDR3nt: TGCGCCAGCAGCCCGGGGGGGACAGATAAAGCTAGCGGCTACACCTTC; d_gene: TRBD1; j_gene: TRBJ1-2; v_gene: TRBV5-1; abundance: NA
CDR3aa: CASRGLAASSTDTQYF; CDR3nt: TGTGCCAGCAGGGGACTAGCGGCCTCTAGCACAGATACGCAGTATTTT; d_gene: TRBD2; j_gene: TRBJ2-3; v_gene: TRBV2; abundance: NA
CDR3aa: CASSQQRTGKMYEQYF; CDR3nt: TGTGCCAGCAGCCAACAACGGACAGGGAAAATGTACGAGCAGTACTTC; d_gene: TRBD1; j_gene: TRBJ2-7; v_gene: TRBV14; abundance: NA
CDR3aa: CASSLDASVRETQYF; CDR3nt: TGTGCCAGCAGCTTAGATGCTAGCGTTCGGGAGACCCAGTACTTC; d_gene: NA; j_gene: TRBJ2-5; v_gene: TRBV7-2; abundance: NA
CDR3aa: CASSFVGSGSGGEQFF; CDR3nt: TGTGCCAGCAGCTTCGTCGGGAGCGGGAGCGGGGGGGAGCAGTTCTTC; d_gene: TRBD2; j_gene: TRBJ2-1; v_gene: TRBV5-8; abundance: NA
CDR3aa: CASSPRQGSGEQYF; CDR3nt: TGTGCCAGCAGCCCGAGACAGGGCTCGGGCGAGCAGTACTTC; d_gene: TRBD1; j_gene: TRBJ2-7; v_gene: TRBV9; abundance: NA
CDR3aa: CASSDLYGTSGTDTQYF; CDR3nt: TGTGCCAGCAGTGATTTATATGGGACTAGCGGCACAGATACGCAGTATTTT; d_gene: TRBD2; j_gene: TRBJ2-3; v_gene: TRBV6-1; abundance: NA
CDR3aa: CSGEQGYEQYF; CDR3nt: TGCAGCGGTGAACAGGGCTACGAGCAGTACTTC; d_gene: NA; j_gene: TRBJ2-7; v_gene: TRBV29-1; abundance: few
CDR3aa: CASSAGTRGTDTQYF; CDR3nt: TGTGCCAGCAGCGCCGGGACTAGAGGCACAGATACGCAGTATTTT; d_gene: TRBD2; j_gene: TRBJ2-3; v_gene: TRBV2; abundance: NA
CDR3aa: CASSLESGQETQYF; CDR3nt: TGCGCCAGCAGCTTGGAATCGGGTCAAGAGACCCAGTACTTC; d_gene: NA; j_gene: TRBJ2-5; v_gene: TRBV5-1; abundance: NA
CDR3aa: CASSYLGVSEAFF; CDR3nt: TGTGCCAGCAGTTACCTAGGGGTTTCTGAAGCTTTCTTT; d_gene: NA; j_gene: TRBJ1-1; v_gene: TRBV6-5; abundance: few
CDR3aa: CASSFREGPYEQYF; CDR3nt: TGTGCCAGCAGTTTTCGGGAGGGCCCCTACGAGCAGTACTTC; d_gene: TRBD2; j_gene: TRBJ2-7; v_gene: TRBV27; abundance: NA
CDR3aa: CASSEANRAGEKLFF; CDR3nt: TGTGCCAGCAGTGAAGCGAACAGGGCAGGGGAAAAACTGTTTTTT; d_gene: NA; j_gene: TRBJ1-4; v_gene: TRBV6-1; abundance: NA
CDR3aa: CASSLRLADPPSYEQYF; CDR3nt: TGTGCCAGTAGTTTACGACTAGCGGATCCCCCCTCCTACGAGCAGTACTTC; d_gene: TRBD2; j_gene: TRBJ2-7; v_gene: TRBV19; abundance: NA
CDR3aa: CASSSFIGTGGVYGYTF; CDR3nt: TGTGCCAGCAGCTCCTTTATCGGGACAGGGGGCGTCTATGGCTACACCTTC; d_gene: TRBD1; j_gene: TRBJ1-2; v_gene: TRBV5-5; abundance: NA
CDR3aa: CASSILHFATGGNEKLFF; CDR3nt: TGTGCCAGCAGCATCCTTCACTTCGCGACAGGGGGTAATGAAAAACTGTTTTTT; d_gene: TRBD1; j_gene: TRBJ1-4; v_gene: TRBV5-4; abundance: few
CDR3aa: CSVEDRGTPGNTEAFF; CDR3nt: TGCAGCGTTGAAGATCGAGGGACTCCCGGAAACACTGAAGCTTTCTTT; d_gene: NA; j_gene: TRBJ1-1; v_gene: TRBV29-1; abundance: NA
CDR3aa: CASSLSGGYGYTF; CDR3nt: TGCGCCAGCAGCTTGTCCGGGGGGTATGGCTACACCTTC; d_gene: NA; j_gene: TRBJ1-2; v_gene: TRBV5-1; abundance: NA
CDR3aa: CASSFPGSRTDTQYF; CDR3nt: TGTGCCAGCAGCTTCCCAGGGTCGCGGACAGATACGCAGTATTTT; d_gene: NA; j_gene: TRBJ2-3; v_gene: TRBV5-4; abundance: NA
CDR3aa: CASSAGTSGSLNEQYF; CDR3nt: TGTGCCAGCAGCGCCGGGACTAGCGGGAGTCTTAACGAGCAGTACTTC; d_gene: TRBD2; j_gene: TRBJ2-7; v_gene: TRBV9; abundance: NA
CDR3aa: CASSLVRLADYNEQFF; CDR3nt: TGTGCCAGCAGCTTAGTACGACTAGCCGATTACAATGAGCAGTTCTTC; d_gene: TRBD2; j_gene: TRBJ2-1; v_gene: TRBV7-9; abundance: few
CDR3aa: CASSISTGTLREAFF; CDR3nt: TGTGCCAGTAGTATCTCAACCGGGACACTTCGGGAAGCTTTCTTT; d_gene: NA; j_gene: TRBJ1-1; v_gene: TRBV19; abundance: NA
CDR3aa: CASSLGLGQGKYF; CDR3nt: TGTGCCAGCAGCTTAGGTTTGGGACAGGGAAAGTACTTC; d_gene: TRBD1; j_gene: TRBJ2-5; v_gene: TRBV7-9; abundance: NA
CDR3aa: CASSQEPTTEQYF; CDR3nt: TGTGCCAGCAGCCAAGAGCCGACAACCGAGCAGTACTTC; d_gene: NA; j_gene: TRBJ2-7; v_gene: TRBV4-2; abundance: once